This T cell receptor (beta chain) originates from a study of cytomegalovirus exposure and HLA in healthy donors. The CDR3 is made up of 11 amino acids. V lost 7 bases and J 7 bases, leaving 7 bases between the germline ends. CDR1 is MNHNS and CDR2 is SASEGT in the germline V gene. There are a few counts of this clone. 13 Jbeta primers and 60 Vbeta primers were used for the PCR. Sequencing was performed with immunoSEQ multiplex PCR; in TCRdb, only in-frame clones are kept and a portion is missing. The table shows 150,000 to 200,000 clones, with about 75% occurring only once. The source material was PBMCs. The chain combines TRBV6-1 with TRBJ2-2; no firm D call. The sequence was obtained from a man aged 35 to 55 in good health and CMV-seropositive. The CDR3 spells CASTIFGELFF. DNA for the CDR3: TGTGCCAGCACTATCTTCGGGGAGCTGTTTTTT.